Only a few counts were recorded for the clone carrying this TCR beta chain. Antigen specificity is unknown. TCRdb processed the RT-PCR reads anew with MiXCR; each CDR3 protein has one entry. This sample has 550,000 to 800,000 distinct CDR3 sequences, with about 15% found just once. The CDR3 totals 15 residues. CDR1 is LGHNA, CDR2 YSLEER, per germline. The J segment lost 4 bases and the V segment lost 2 bases, leaving 3 bases of the junction unmatched. This record comes from a study of response to subunit inactivated influenza vaccine. Study results and limitations: Seasonal influenza vaccination, on each occasion, was suggested by the authors to recruit few new T cells.

The TCR comes from a man in his fifties who received an inactivated influenza vaccine. The V and J genes are TRBV4-3 and TRBJ2-3; TRBD2 agrees at 10 bases. The specimen comprised PBMCs from blood, sampled roughly 2 weeks before vaccination. CDR3 in amino acids: CASSQLAGEADTQYF. In DNA form, the CDR3 reads TGCGCCAGCAGCCAACTAGCGGGAGAGGCAGATACGCAGTATTTT.